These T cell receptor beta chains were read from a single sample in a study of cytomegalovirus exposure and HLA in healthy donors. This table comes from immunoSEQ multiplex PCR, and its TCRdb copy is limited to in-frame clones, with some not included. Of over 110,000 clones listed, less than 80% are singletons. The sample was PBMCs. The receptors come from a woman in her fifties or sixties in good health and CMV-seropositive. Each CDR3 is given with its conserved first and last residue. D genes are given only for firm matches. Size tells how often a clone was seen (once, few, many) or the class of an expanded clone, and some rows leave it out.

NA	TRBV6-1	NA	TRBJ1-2	TGTGCCAGCAGTGACAGATACTATGGCTACACCTTC	CASSDRYYGYTF
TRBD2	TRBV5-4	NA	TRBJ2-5	TGTGCCAGCAGCCGAGGGGGCGGGGGGGTTGAGACCCAGTACTTC	CASSRGGGGVETQYF
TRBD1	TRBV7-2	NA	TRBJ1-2	TGTGCCAGCAGCTCTAGAGAGACAGGGACGAGGGGCTACACCTTC	CASSSRETGTRGYTF
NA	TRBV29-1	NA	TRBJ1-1	TGCAGCGCTCGGGATGGGAGGAACACTGAAGCTTTCTTT	CSARDGRNTEAFF
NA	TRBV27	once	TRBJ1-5	TGTGCCAGCAGTCCGGGACTGTTGGTTAATCAGCCCCAGCATTTT	CASSPGLLVNQPQHF
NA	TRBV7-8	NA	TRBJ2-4	TGTGCCAGCAGCTTAGCGCTTAAGCGGTTACTAGCCAAAAACATTCAGTACTTC	CASSLALKRLLAKNIQYF
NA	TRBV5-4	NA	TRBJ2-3	TGTGCCAGCAGCCCGCCGGCTAGCGTTACAGATACGCAGTATTTT	CASSPPASVTDTQYF
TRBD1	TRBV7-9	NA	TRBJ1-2	TGTTCCAGCAGCTTAGCGTTCTCGGGACAGGGGACCTATGGCTACACCTTC	CSSSLAFSGQGTYGYTF
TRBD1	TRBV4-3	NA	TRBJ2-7	TGCGCCAGCAGCCAAGTGGGGGACAGGGGGCGCAACGAGCAGTACTTC	CASSQVGDRGRNEQYF
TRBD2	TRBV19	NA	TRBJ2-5	TGTGCCAGTCCTGAGGGGGGACTAGCGGGGGAAGAGACCCAGTACTTC	CASPEGGLAGEETQYF
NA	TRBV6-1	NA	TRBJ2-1	TGTGCCAGCAATCCAACGCAGAATGAGCAGTTCTTC	CASNPTQNEQFF
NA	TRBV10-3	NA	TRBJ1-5	TGTGCCATCAGTGAGGGTCGGGGGGTGGGCCAGCCCCAGCATTTT	CAISEGRGVGQPQHF
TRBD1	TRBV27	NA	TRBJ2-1	TGTGCCAGCAGTTCCTACCTCCGGGACAGGGGGTATGAGCAGTTCTTC	CASSSYLRDRGYEQFF
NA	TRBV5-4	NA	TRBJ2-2	TGTGCCAGCAGCTTTCTGTCAGGGAACACCGGGGAGCTGTTTTTT	CASSFLSGNTGELFF
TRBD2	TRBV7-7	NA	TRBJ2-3	TGTGCTAGCAGCTTAGGAGCGGGGGGCACAGATACGCAGTATTTT	CASSLGAGGTDTQYF
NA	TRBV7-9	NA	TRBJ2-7	TGTGCCAGCAGCTTACTCTTAGGGAGCTACTACGAGCAGTACTTC	CASSLLLGSYYEQYF
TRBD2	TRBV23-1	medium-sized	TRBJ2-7	TGCGCCAGCAGGGGGCGGGGGGGGGAAGATTACGAGCAGTACTTC	CASRGRGGEDYEQYF
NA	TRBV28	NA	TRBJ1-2	TGTGCCAGCAGTTCCCGGGCCACACAGGGCTATGGCTACACCTTC	CASSSRATQGYGYTF
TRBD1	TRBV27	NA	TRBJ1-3	TGTGCCAGCAGCCTAGGGACAGGGGTCTCTGGAAACACCATATATTTT	CASSLGTGVSGNTIYF
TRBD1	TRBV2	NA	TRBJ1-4	TGTGCCAGCAGTGAGGGCGGGACAGGGTGGCAAAAACTGTTTTTT	CASSEGGTGWQKLFF
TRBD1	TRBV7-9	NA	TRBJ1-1	TGTGCCAGCAGCCTAGCGGGACAGGGAAGCACTGAAGCTTTCTTT	CASSLAGQGSTEAFF
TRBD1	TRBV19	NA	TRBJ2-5	TGTGCCAGTAGTCCGTCGACAGGGGGTGAGACCCAGTACTTC	CASSPSTGGETQYF